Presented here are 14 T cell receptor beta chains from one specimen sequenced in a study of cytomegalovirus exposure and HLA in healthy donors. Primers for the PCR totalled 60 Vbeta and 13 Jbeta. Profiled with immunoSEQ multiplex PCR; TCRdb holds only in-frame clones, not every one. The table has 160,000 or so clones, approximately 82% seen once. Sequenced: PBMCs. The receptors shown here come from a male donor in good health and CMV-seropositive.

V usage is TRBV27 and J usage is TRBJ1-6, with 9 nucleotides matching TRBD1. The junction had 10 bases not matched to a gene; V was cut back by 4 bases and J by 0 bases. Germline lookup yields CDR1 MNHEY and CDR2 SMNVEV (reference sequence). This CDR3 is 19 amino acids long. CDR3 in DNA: TGTGCCAGCAGTTGGGGGACAGGGACCGCCAGCTCCTATAATTCACCCCTCCACTTT. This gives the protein CASSWGTGTASSYNSPLHF.

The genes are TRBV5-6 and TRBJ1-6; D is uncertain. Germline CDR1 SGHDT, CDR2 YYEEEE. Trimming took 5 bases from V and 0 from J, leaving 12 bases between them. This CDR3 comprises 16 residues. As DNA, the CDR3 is TGTGCCAGCAGTCCACAGCAGAGCTCCTATAATTCACCCCTCCACTTT. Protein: CASSPQQSSYNSPLHF. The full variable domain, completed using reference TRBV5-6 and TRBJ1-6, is DAGVTQSPTHLIKTRGQQVTLRCSPKSGHDTVSWYQQALGQGPQFIFQYYEEEERQRGNFPDRFSGHQFPNYSSELNVNALLLGDSALYLCASSPQQSSYNSPLHFGNGTRLTVT.

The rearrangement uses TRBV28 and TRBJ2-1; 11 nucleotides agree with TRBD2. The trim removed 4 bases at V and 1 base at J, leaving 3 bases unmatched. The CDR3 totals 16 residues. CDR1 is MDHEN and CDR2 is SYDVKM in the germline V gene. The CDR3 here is CASSSGLAGSYNEQFF. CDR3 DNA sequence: TGTGCCAGCAGTTCCGGACTAGCGGGTTCCTACAATGAGCAGTTCTTC.

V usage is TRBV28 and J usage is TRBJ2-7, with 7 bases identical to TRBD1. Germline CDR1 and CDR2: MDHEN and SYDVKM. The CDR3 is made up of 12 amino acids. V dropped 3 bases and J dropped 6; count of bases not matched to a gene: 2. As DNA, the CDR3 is TGTGCCAGCAGTTTTGGGACAGCCGAGCAGTACTTC. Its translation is CASSFGTAEQYF.

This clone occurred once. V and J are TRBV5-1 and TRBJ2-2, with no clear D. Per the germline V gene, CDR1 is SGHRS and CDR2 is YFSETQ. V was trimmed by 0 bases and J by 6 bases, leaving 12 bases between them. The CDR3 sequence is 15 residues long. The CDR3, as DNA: TGCGCCAGCAGCTTGGGACTCCCGAAGGCCGGGGAGCTGTTTTTT. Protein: CASSLGLPKAGELFF.

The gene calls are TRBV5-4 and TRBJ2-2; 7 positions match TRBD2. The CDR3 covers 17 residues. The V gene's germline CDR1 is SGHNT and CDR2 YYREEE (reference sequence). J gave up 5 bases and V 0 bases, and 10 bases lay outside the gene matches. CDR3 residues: CASSLAGRALGTGELFF. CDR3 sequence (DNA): TGTGCCAGCAGCTTGGCGGGGAGGGCCTTGGGTACCGGGGAGCTGTTTTTT.

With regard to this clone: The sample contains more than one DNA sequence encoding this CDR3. DNA of the CDR3: TGTGCCAGCAGCTTCGACAGAGCTAACTATGGCTACACCTTC. Translated: CASSFDRANYGYTF. The chain has TRBV7-2 and TRBJ1-2; TRBD1 is a possible D gene (5 bases). Germline V CDR1 and CDR2: SGHTA, FQGNSA. This CDR3 contains 14 residues. Trimming stripped 3 bases from V and 0 bases from J, with 8 bases between.

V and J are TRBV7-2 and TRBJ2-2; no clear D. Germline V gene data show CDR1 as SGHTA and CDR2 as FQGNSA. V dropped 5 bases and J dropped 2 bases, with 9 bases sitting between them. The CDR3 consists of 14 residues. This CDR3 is CASSPWANTGELFF. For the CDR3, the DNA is TGTGCCAGCAGCCCCTGGGCTAACACCGGGGAGCTGTTTTTT. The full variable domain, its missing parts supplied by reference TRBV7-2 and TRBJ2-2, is GAGVSQSPSNKVTEKGKDVELRCDPISGHTALYWYRQSLGQGLEFLIYFQGNSAPDKSGLPSDRFSAERTGGSVSTLTIQRTQQEDSAVYLCASSPWANTGELFFGEGSRLTVL.

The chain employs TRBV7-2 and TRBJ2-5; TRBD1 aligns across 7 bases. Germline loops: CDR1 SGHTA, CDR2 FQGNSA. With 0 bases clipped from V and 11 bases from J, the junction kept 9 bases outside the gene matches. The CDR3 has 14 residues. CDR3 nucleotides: TGTGCCAGCAGCTTAGCCAAGGGGGCAGGGGAGCAGTACTTC. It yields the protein CASSLAKGAGEQYF.

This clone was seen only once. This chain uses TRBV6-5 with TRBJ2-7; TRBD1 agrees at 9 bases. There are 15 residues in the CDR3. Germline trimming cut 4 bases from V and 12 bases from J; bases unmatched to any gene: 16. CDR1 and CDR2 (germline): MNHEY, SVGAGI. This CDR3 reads CASSSSGTGKRLTYF. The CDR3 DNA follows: TGTGCCAGCAGTTCCTCGGGGACAGGGAAACGACTTACGTACTTC.

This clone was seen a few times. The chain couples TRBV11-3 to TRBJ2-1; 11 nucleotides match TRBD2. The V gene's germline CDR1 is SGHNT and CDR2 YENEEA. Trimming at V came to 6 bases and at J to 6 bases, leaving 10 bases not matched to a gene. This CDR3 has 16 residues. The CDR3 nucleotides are TGTGCCAGCAGTCTGACCCACCTAGCGGGAGGCAATGAGCAGTTCTTC. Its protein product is CASSLTHLAGGNEQFF.

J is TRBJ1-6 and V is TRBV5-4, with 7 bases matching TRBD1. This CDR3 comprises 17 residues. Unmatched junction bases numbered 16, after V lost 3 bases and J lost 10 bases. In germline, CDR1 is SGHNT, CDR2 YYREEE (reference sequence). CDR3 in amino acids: CASSSGRGNILGSPLHF. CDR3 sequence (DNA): TGTGCCAGCAGCTCAGGCAGGGGGAACATTTTAGGATCACCCCTCCACTTT.

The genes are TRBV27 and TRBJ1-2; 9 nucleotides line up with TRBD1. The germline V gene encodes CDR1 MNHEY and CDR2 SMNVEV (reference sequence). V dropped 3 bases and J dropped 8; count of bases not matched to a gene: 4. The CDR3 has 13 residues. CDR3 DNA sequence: TGTGCCAGCAGTTTTAGACAGGGGGAAGGCTACACCTTC. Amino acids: CASSFRQGEGYTF.

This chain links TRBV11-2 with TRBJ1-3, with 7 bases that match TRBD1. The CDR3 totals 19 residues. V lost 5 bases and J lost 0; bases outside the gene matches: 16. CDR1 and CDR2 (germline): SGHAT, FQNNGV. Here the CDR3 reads CASSITLRTGPSSGNTIYF. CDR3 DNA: TGTGCCAGCAGCATAACCCTGAGGACAGGACCGAGCTCTGGAAACACCATATATTTT.